The clone carrying this TCR beta chain was seen more than once but under ten times. This record comes from a study of beta chain features in type 1 diabetes. Expressed TCRB transcripts were sequenced because the isolated RNA had all been reverse transcribed beforehand. Using immunoSEQ multiplex PCR, the repertoire was profiled, and TCRdb retains in-frame clones only, with some absent. This table has about 360,000 clones, 10% to 15% appearing once. With V trimmed by 6 bases and J by 7 bases, 3 bases remained unmatched. CDR1 and CDR2 (germline): MDHEN, SYDVKM. The CDR3 is 13 residues long. The receptor comes from a man between 18 and 35 years old in good health. The sequencing input was naive CD4+ T cells from blood. This chain links TRBV28 with TRBJ1-4; 9 bases fit TRBD1. The CDR3 spells CASRQGAIEKLFF. CDR3 DNA: TGTGCCAGCAGACAGGGGGCGATTGAAAAACTGTTTTTT.